What follows are 28 T cell receptor beta chains derived from one specimen sequenced in a study of identical twins (dated by TCRdb to the mid-2010s). The protocol used for the library was 5' RACE. The reads were generated on an Illumina HiSeq 2000. TCRdb reran the public reads through fastp at Q25 and MiXCR, keeping productive beta chains. Rows matching on CDR3 protein sequence are summarized as one entry with the most common DNA and genes. Counted in this sample were 350,000 to 450,000 distinct CDR3 sequences; about 18% of them appeared once. The top ten constitute approximately 12% of the sample. The sequenced sample consisted of naive T cells sorted from blood. What this sample's cell subset or site label stands for: cells isolated with a human naive T-cell isolation kit. Source of these receptors: a man between 45 and 60 years old in good health.

This clonotype has a count of ten or more. The chain couples TRBV10-3 to TRBJ2-7; TRBD1 matches at 12 bases. Germline-derived CDR1 and CDR2 are ENHRY and SYGVKD. CDR3 length equals 15 residues. V trimming: 4 bases; J trimming: 6 bases; junction bases outside the gene matches: 7. The CDR3 sequence: CAISGSGTGGAEQYF. CDR3 DNA sequence: TGTGCCATCAGTGGGTCAGGGACAGGGGGCGCCGAGCAGTACTTC.

This clonotype has a count of ten or more. This chain joins TRBV5-6 and TRBJ2-7; D might be TRBD1 or TRBD2, each matching 6 bases. Germline-derived CDR1 and CDR2 are SGHDT and YYEEEE. The CDR3 contains 15 residues. V shed 4 bases and J shed 3 bases, with 17 bases lying between them. This CDR3 reads CASSVLRGTLYEQYF. The CDR3 DNA reads as TGTGCCAGCAGCGTCCTCCGGGGGACACTCTACGAGCAGTACTTC.

The table lists this clonotype with a few counts. The J gene is TRBJ2-5, the V gene TRBV7-2; TRBD2 matches at 10 bases. The germline gives CDR1 SGHTA, CDR2 FQGNSA. This CDR3 comprises 15 residues. The J segment lost 3 bases and the V segment lost 5 bases, leaving 6 bases of the junction unmatched. CDR3 coding DNA: TGTGCCAGCAGCCACGTAGCGGGAGGAGAAGAGACCCAGTACTTC. Its translation: CASSHVAGGEETQYF.

The chain couples TRBV7-2 to TRBJ2-1, with TRBD2 matching 10 bases. V gave up 5 bases and J gave up 4 bases; unmatched junction bases: 5. The CDR3 length is 15 residues. Germline V gives CDR1 SGHTA, CDR2 FQGNSA. The CDR3 region is CASSLSSGGYNEQFF. The CDR3 bases are TGTGCCAGCAGCCTCAGTAGCGGGGGGTACAATGAGCAGTTCTTC.

This clonotype was observed a handful of times. CDR3 in DNA: TGCGCCAGCAGCTCGGACGGGGGCCACACAGATACGCAGTATTTT. Translating gives CASSSDGGHTDTQYF. The V and J genes are TRBV5-1 and TRBJ2-3, with D possibly called TRBD1 or TRBD2 (6 bases each). Trimming removed 3 bases from V and 2 bases from J, with 13 bases in between. Germline CDR1 and CDR2: SGHRS and YFSETQ. CDR3 size: 15 residues.

This clonotype has a handful of counts. The genes are TRBV28 and TRBJ2-1; TRBD2 aligns across 9 bases. Germline V gene data show CDR1 as MDHEN and CDR2 as SYDVKM. The V segment lost 5 bases and the J segment 6 bases; nucleotides outside the gene matches: 8. The CDR3 has 15 residues. CDR3 amino acids: CASSPTSGGLNEQFF. CDR3 nucleotide sequence: TGTGCCAGCAGTCCAACCAGCGGGGGGCTCAATGAGCAGTTCTTC.

V gene TRBV5-1 combines with J gene TRBJ2-3; 11 nucleotides agree with TRBD2. The J segment lost 2 bases and the V segment lost 1 base, leaving 3 bases of the junction unmatched. CDR3 length: 16 amino acids. CDR1 is SGHRS, CDR2 YFSETQ, per germline. For the CDR3, the DNA is TGCGCCAGCAGCTTGAAGACTAGCGGGGCCACAGATACGCAGTATTTT. It specifies CASSLKTSGATDTQYF.

Many counts were recorded for this clonotype. V usage is TRBV12-3 or TRBV12-4 and J usage is TRBJ1-1; D perhaps matches TRBD1 (5 bases). The CDR3 extends over 16 amino acids. The germline V and J ends were trimmed by 5 bases and 1 base, with 17 bases remaining between them. This CDR3 reads CASSQGGHNSNTEAFF. In DNA, the CDR3 is TGTGCCAGCAGTCAGGGTGGGCACAATTCGAACACTGAAGCTTTCTTT.

This clonotype was counted many times. The chain recombines TRBV7-9 with TRBJ2-6; 8 bases are a match to TRBD2. V shed 5 bases, J shed 0 bases, and the junction held 6 bases outside the gene matches. Germline loops: CDR1 SEHNR, CDR2 FQNEAQ (reference sequence). The length of the CDR3 is 17 residues. The CDR3 DNA is TGTGCCAGCAGCCGCGGGGGGACCAGCTCTGGGGCCAACGTCCTGACTTTC. Protein sequence: CASSRGGTSSGANVLTF.

As regards this clonotype: This CDR3 fails to terminate in the conserved phenylalanine or tryptophan, so it likely reflects a read error. The chain joins TRBV20-1 to TRBJ2-1, with 7 positions matching TRBD2. Losses at the gene ends were 3 bases for V and 6 bases for J; bases not matched to a gene: 11. The germline CDR1 and CDR2 sequences are DFQATT and SNEGSKA (reference sequence). The CDR3 totals 15 residues. CDR3: CSARRGRVRPNEQFL. The CDR3 nucleotides read TGCAGTGCTAGGCGAGGGAGGGTACGACCCAATGAGCAGTTCTTG.

This clonotype came up a few times. The junction does not match germline at one end; this may be a read error. The V gene is TRBV7-7, the J gene TRBJ2-2, with 8 positions matching TRBD2. This CDR3 spans 15 amino acids. CDR1 and CDR2 from the germline V gene are SSHAT and FNYEAQ (reference sequence). CDR3 region: CASSRSGGDTGELFF. The CDR3 bases are TGTGCTAGCAGTAGGAGCGGGGGTGACACCGGGGAGCTGTTTTTT.

The chain carries TRBV28 and TRBJ1-2, with 9 positions matching TRBD1. CDR3 length equals 15 residues. In germline, CDR1 is MDHEN, CDR2 SYDVKM. With V trimmed by 2 bases and J by 4 bases, 5 bases remained unmatched. The CDR3, as DNA: TGTGCCAGCAGTTTAAAGGGGACAGGGTCCTATGGCTACACCTTC. Translated: CASSLKGTGSYGYTF.

This clonotype was counted many times. The chain joins TRBV28 to TRBJ2-7, with TRBD2 matching over 7 bases. Germline CDR1 reads MDHEN; CDR2 reads SYDVKM. The CDR3 covers 14 residues. V gave up 6 bases and J gave up 2 bases; unmatched junction bases: 7. CDR3 sequence reads: CASRGRASPYEQYF. The DNA for the CDR3 is TGTGCCAGCAGGGGGAGGGCCAGTCCCTACGAGCAGTACTTC.

The CDR3 region is CASSGARLGGYEQYF. CDR3 coding DNA: TGTGCCAGCAGCGGCGCCCGACTAGGAGGCTACGAGCAGTACTTC. The chain recombines TRBV7-9 with TRBJ2-7, with D tentatively TRBD2 (6 bases). Trimming shortened V by 5 bases and J by 3 bases, and 17 bases separated the two germline ends. This CDR3 spans 15 amino acids. The germline gives CDR1 SEHNR, CDR2 FQNEAQ (reference sequence).

The sample holds a few counts of this clonotype. The J gene is TRBJ1-6, the V gene TRBV20-1; 11 bases agree with TRBD1. V lost 3 bases, J lost 5 bases, and 12 bases stayed unmatched. Germline-derived CDR1 and CDR2 are DFQATT and SNEGSKA (reference sequence). CDR3 length: 18 amino acids. The CDR3 spells CSASPGQGDFFNNSPLHF. The CDR3 DNA reads as TGCAGTGCTAGTCCGGGACAGGGGGATTTTTTCAATAATTCACCCCTCCACTTT.

This clonotype has a handful of counts. The V call is TRBV6-1, the J call TRBJ1-6; the match to TRBD1 covers 7 bases. The germline gives CDR1 MNHNS, CDR2 SASEGT. Unmatched junction bases numbered 4, after V lost 4 bases and J lost 7 bases. This CDR3 is built from 14 residues. The CDR3 coding sequence is TGTGCCAGCAGTGCCGGGACAGAAAATTCACCCCTCCACTTT. As protein: CASSAGTENSPLHF.

About this clonotype: One end of the junction varies from germline; a read error may be responsible. The rearrangement uses TRBV20-1 and TRBJ2-3; a weak D match, TRBD2 (7 bases). The CDR3 runs to 15 residues. Germline V gene lookup returns CDR1 DFQATT and CDR2 SNEGSKA (reference sequence). The CDR3 region has the DNA TGCAGTGCTAGAGATGGGGGGGGGCGAATAGATACGCGGTATTTT. Amino acids: CSARDGGGRIDTRYF.

The chain employs TRBV5-1 and TRBJ2-7, with a possible D match to TRBD2 (5 bases). CDR3 length: 14 amino acids. V was pared by 7 bases and J by 0 bases, with 14 bases between. Germline assignment: CDR1 SGHRS and CDR2 YFSETQ. CDR3 sequence: CASLLRGYSYEQYF. CDR3 bases: TGCGCCAGCCTACTTCGGGGTTACTCCTACGAGCAGTACTTC.

This clonotype was observed many times. As DNA, the CDR3 is TGTGCCAGTCATCAGGGACTAGCGGGAGGGCAAACACCGAACACCGGGGAGCTGTTTTTT. It encodes CASHQGLAGGQTPNTGELFF. The genes are TRBV2 and TRBJ2-2; 16 nucleotides agree with TRBD2. Trimming cost V 9 bases and J 0 bases; bases outside gene matches: 13. The CDR3 consists of 20 residues. Germline loops: CDR1 SNHLY, CDR2 FYNNEI.

This rearrangement joins TRBV20-1 to TRBJ1-4, with no clear D. Germline V gene data show CDR1 as DFQATT and CDR2 as SNEGSKA (reference sequence). With 3 bases removed from V and 8 bases from J, the gap between germline ends came to 13 bases. The CDR3 loop spans 13 amino acids. CDR3 loop: CSASRQRGEKLFF. The CDR3 DNA reads as TGCAGTGCTAGTCGGCAGCGAGGGGAAAAACTGTTTTTT.

This clonotype was seen a few times. The V call is TRBV20-1, the J call TRBJ2-3; D unclear. V was shortened by 0 bases and J by 7 bases, with 17 bases between the two germline ends. The germline V gene has CDR1 DFQATT and CDR2 SNEGSKA (reference sequence). The CDR3 runs to 15 residues. This chain's CDR3 is CSARDPLYPIYTQYF. DNA for the CDR3: TGCAGTGCTAGAGATCCCCTCTATCCCATTTATACGCAGTATTTT.

This clonotype was counted ten times or more. The rearrangement links TRBV24-1 to TRBJ2-7; the D gene is possibly TRBD1 (6 bases). The germline CDR1 and CDR2 sequences are KGHDR and SFDVKD. Between the trimmed V and J ends, which lost 5 bases and 3 bases, there was a span of 16 bases. CDR3 length: 15 amino acids. CDR3 region: CATSGPGAERYEQYF. The CDR3, as DNA: TGTGCCACCAGTGGCCCAGGGGCGGAACGCTACGAGCAGTACTTC.

The rearrangement joins TRBV6-5 to TRBJ2-2; D may be TRBD1 (6 bases). V gave up 0 bases and J gave up 1 base, with 6 bases separating them. The CDR3 length is 15 residues. Germline loops: CDR1 MNHEY, CDR2 SVGAGI. CDR3 nucleotide sequence: TGTGCCAGCAGTTACTCAGGGGGGAACACCGGGGAGCTGTTTTTT. This codes for CASSYSGGNTGELFF.

This chain links TRBV7-3 with TRBJ2-5; D possibly matches TRBD1 or TRBD2 (5 bases each). CDR1 SGHTA and CDR2 FQGTGA come from the germline V gene. CDR3 size: 17 residues. Trimming took 0 bases from V and 5 from J, leaving 19 bases between them. CDR3 residues: CASSLTLGRASGETQYF. The CDR3 DNA is TGTGCCAGCAGCTTAACCCTGGGACGGGCGTCGGGTGAGACCCAGTACTTC. Variable domain in full (rest from reference TRBV7-3 and TRBJ2-5): GAGVSQTPSNKVTEKGKYVELRCDPISGHTALYWYRQSLGQGPEFLIYFQGTGAADDSGLPNDRFFAVRPEGSVSTLKIQRTERGDSAVYLCASSLTLGRASGETQYFGPGTRLLVL.

J is TRBJ2-5 and V is TRBV7-8; D may match TRBD1 or TRBD2 (5 bases each). V dropped 2 bases and J dropped 3 bases, with 16 bases sitting between them. Germline lookup yields CDR1 SGHVS and CDR2 FQNEAQ. This CDR3 is 16 amino acids long. The CDR3 loop reads CASSLSGTLEKETQYF. DNA of the CDR3: TGTGCCAGCAGCTTATCCGGGACCCTTGAAAAAGAGACCCAGTACTTC.

In its sample, this clonotype was seen once. V and J are TRBV7-9 and TRBJ2-1; the D gene is possibly TRBD2 (5 bases). Trimming took off 1 base at V and 9 bases at J, with 13 bases between the two ends. In germline, CDR1 is SEHNR, CDR2 FQNEAQ (reference sequence). The CDR3 covers 14 residues. CDR3 nucleotide sequence: TGTGCCAGCAGCTTAGACTCGGCTAGCATTGAGCAGTTCTTC. This translates into CASSLDSASIEQFF.

This clonotype was counted only a few times. The chain uses TRBV4-2 and TRBJ1-1; the D gene is possibly TRBD1 (5 bases). With 1 base removed from V and 1 base from J, the gap between germline ends came to 10 bases. This CDR3 region has 15 residues. The germline CDR1 and CDR2 sequences are LGHNA and YNFKEQ. CDR3: CASSQGGRENTEAFF. The CDR3 DNA is TGTGCCAGCAGCCAAGGGGGCAGGGAGAACACTGAAGCTTTCTTT.

The chain has TRBV6-1 and TRBJ2-1; tentative D call: TRBD1 (5 bases). Germline assignment: CDR1 MNHNS and CDR2 SASEGT. The CDR3 loop spans 15 amino acids. V was pared by 5 bases and J by 4 bases, with 15 bases between. The CDR3 bases are TGTGCCAGCAGTCCGACAGCTACAGTGTACAATGAGCAGTTCTTC. It codes for CASSPTATVYNEQFF.